These T cell receptor beta chains were read from a single sample in a study of post-analysis software for immune sequencing data. TCRdb reprocessed the PCR reads via MiXCR and lists one record per CDR3 protein. The table includes approximately 400,000 distinct CDR3 sequences, roughly 36% detected once. Sequenced material: blood. The receptors come from a girl between 5 and 17 years old with multiple sclerosis. The CDR3 runs from the conserved cysteine through the conserved F or W. A D gene is named only where the DNA matches it firmly. Clone size is shown for a subset of rows, as once, few, many or a class of expanded clone.

J: TRBJ2-5; length: 13; D: NA; V: TRBV7-3; size: NA; DNA: TGTGCCAGCAGCTTACGACTAGGGGAGACCCAGTACTTC; CDR3: CASSLRLGETQYF
J: TRBJ1-5; length: 16; D: NA; V: TRBV6-5; size: NA; DNA: TGTGCCAGCTCCCCCACGGGGAGCGGTAGCAATCAGCCCCAGCATTTT; CDR3: CASSPTGSGSNQPQHF
J: TRBJ2-7; length: 11; D: NA; V: TRBV29-1; size: NA; DNA: TGCAGCGGGGGAGGAGGAAACGAGCAGTACTTC; CDR3: CSGGGGNEQYF
J: TRBJ1-1; length: 16; D: NA; V: TRBV5-1; size: NA; DNA: TGCGCCAGCAGCCTCGGGGGGGCCCTAGGTGGCACTGAAGCTTTCTTT; CDR3: CASSLGGALGGTEAFF
J: TRBJ2-1; length: 15; D: NA; V: TRBV6-1; size: NA; DNA: TGTGCCAGCAGTGAACGCCCAGGCCGGGGCAATGAGCAGTTCTTC; CDR3: CASSERPGRGNEQFF
J: TRBJ1-4; length: 16; D: NA; V: TRBV7-9; size: few; DNA: TGTGCCAGCAGCTTAGCAGGGGAAGGGGGTAATGAAAAACTGTTTTTT; CDR3: CASSLAGEGGNEKLFF
J: TRBJ2-3; length: 12; D: NA; V: TRBV12-3/TRBV12-4; size: NA; DNA: TGTGCCAGCAACCCCTTGACAGATACGCAGTATTTT; CDR3: CASNPLTDTQYF
J: TRBJ1-1; length: 14; D: NA; V: TRBV20-1; size: NA; DNA: TGCAGTGCTAAGGGGGGCTGGGGAAACACTGAAGCTTTCTTT; CDR3: CSAKGGWGNTEAFF
J: TRBJ2-7; length: 15; D: NA; V: TRBV10-3; size: NA; DNA: TGTGCCATCAGTGAGTCGTGGGACGGATCCTACGAGCAGTACTTC; CDR3: CAISESWDGSYEQYF
J: TRBJ2-5; length: 13; D: NA; V: TRBV12-3/TRBV12-4; size: NA; DNA: TGTGCCAGCAGTTTAGAGTGGGGGGAGACCCAGTACTTC; CDR3: CASSLEWGETQYF
J: TRBJ2-7; length: 12; D: NA; V: TRBV24-1; size: NA; DNA: TGTGCCACCAGAGACTCCTACAATGAGCAGTACTTC; CDR3: CATRDSYNEQYF
J: TRBJ2-1; length: 13; D: NA; V: TRBV6-1; size: NA; DNA: TGTGCCAGCAGTGGGGCTAGCATTAATGAGCAGTTCTTC; CDR3: CASSGASINEQFF
J: TRBJ2-7; length: 15; D: NA; V: TRBV7-2; size: few; DNA: TGTGCCAGCAGCTTAGGGACTTCAAGCTCCTACGAGCAGTACTTC; CDR3: CASSLGTSSSYEQYF
J: TRBJ2-7; length: 12; D: NA; V: TRBV20-1; size: many; DNA: TGCAGTGCTAGACTCAGCTTCGGGGGGCAGTACTTC; CDR3: CSARLSFGGQYF
J: TRBJ2-1; length: 15; D: TRBD2; V: TRBV5-5; size: NA; DNA: TGTGCCAGCAGCTTGGAGCTAGCGGGGTGGGATGAGCAGTTCTTC; CDR3: CASSLELAGWDEQFF
J: TRBJ2-3; length: 16; D: TRBD2; V: TRBV4-2; size: NA; DNA: TGTGCCAGCAGCCAAGAAGCGGGGGGGGGCACAGATACGCAGTATTTT; CDR3: CASSQEAGGGTDTQYF
J: TRBJ2-7; length: 14; D: TRBD1; V: TRBV12-3/TRBV12-4; size: NA; DNA: TGTGCCAGCAGTTTAGGAGGGACAGGGGCCGAGCAGTACTTC; CDR3: CASSLGGTGAEQYF
J: TRBJ1-5; length: 16; D: TRBD1; V: TRBV6-5; size: NA; DNA: TGTGCCAGCAGTAACGCCGGGACAGGGATCAATCAGCCCCAGCATTTT; CDR3: CASSNAGTGINQPQHF
J: TRBJ2-5; length: 12; D: NA; V: TRBV7-2; size: many; DNA: TGTGCCAGCAGCCGAAGACAAGAGACCCAGTACTTC; CDR3: CASSRRQETQYF
J: TRBJ1-1; length: 13; D: TRBD1; V: TRBV29-1; size: few; DNA: TGCAGCACCCACGACAGGGGGAACACTGAAGCTTTCTTT; CDR3: CSTHDRGNTEAFF
J: TRBJ2-3; length: 16; D: NA; V: TRBV4-1; size: few; DNA: TGCGCCAGCAGGGCAGCTCCGGGACTCGTCACAGATACGCAGTATTTT; CDR3: CASRAAPGLVTDTQYF
J: TRBJ1-3; length: 16; D: NA; V: TRBV28; size: NA; DNA: TGTGCCAGCACCCGGGACATCAAGCCGTCTGGAAACACCATATATTTT; CDR3: CASTRDIKPSGNTIYF
J: TRBJ2-3; length: 13; D: NA; V: TRBV7-9; size: NA; DNA: TGTGCCAGCAGCCCCCCCAAATTGGATACGCAGTATTTT; CDR3: CASSPPKLDTQYF
J: TRBJ2-5; length: 15; D: NA; V: TRBV24-1; size: NA; DNA: TGTGCCACCAGTGAGCGGGGCAGGGGACGGGAGACCCAGTACTTC; CDR3: CATSERGRGRETQYF
J: TRBJ2-7; length: 16; D: NA; V: TRBV3-1; size: few; DNA: TGTGCCAGCAGCCAAGATAGGGGGAGCGTGTCCTACGAGCAGTACTTC; CDR3: CASSQDRGSVSYEQYF
J: TRBJ2-5; length: 17; D: NA; V: TRBV7-8; size: NA; DNA: TGTGCCAGCAGCTTAGGGACTTCCGGGACGACAAGGGAGACCCAGTACTTC; CDR3: CASSLGTSGTTRETQYF
J: TRBJ1-4; length: 16; D: TRBD1; V: TRBV4-2; size: few; DNA: TGTGCCAGCAGCCAAGATACGGGACAGACTAATGAAAAACTGTTTTTT; CDR3: CASSQDTGQTNEKLFF
J: TRBJ2-5; length: 12; D: NA; V: TRBV20-1; size: few; DNA: TGCAGTGCTAGATCCGGAGCAGGGACCCAGTACTTC; CDR3: CSARSGAGTQYF
J: TRBJ2-1; length: 15; D: TRBD1; V: TRBV29-1; size: NA; DNA: TGCAGCGTCCGCCCCGGGACAGGGAAACGCAATGAGCAGTTCTTC; CDR3: CSVRPGTGKRNEQFF
J: TRBJ2-4; length: 15; D: TRBD1; V: TRBV6-5; size: few; DNA: TGTGCCAGCACCACGACCGGGACAGGGAAAAACATTCAGTACTTC; CDR3: CASTTTGTGKNIQYF
J: TRBJ2-4; length: 18; D: NA; V: TRBV13; size: NA; DNA: TGTGCCAGCAGCTTAGGCATAAGTGAGGGGGAGGCCAAAAACATTCAGTACTTC; CDR3: CASSLGISEGEAKNIQYF
J: TRBJ2-3; length: 16; D: TRBD1; V: TRBV13; size: NA; DNA: TGTGCCAGTCGACACAGGGGGCTTAGGGGTCCGGATACGCAGTATTTT; CDR3: CASRHRGLRGPDTQYF
J: TRBJ2-3; length: 15; D: TRBD2; V: TRBV6-1; size: NA; DNA: TGTGCCAGCAGTGACCAACTAGCGGAGCGGGATACGCAGTATTTT; CDR3: CASSDQLAERDTQYF
J: TRBJ2-7; length: 15; D: NA; V: TRBV5-1; size: once; DNA: TGCGCCAGCAGCTTGGAAAGGGCACTGGCGTACGAGCAGTACTTC; CDR3: CASSLERALAYEQYF
J: TRBJ2-7; length: 15; D: TRBD1; V: TRBV4-2; size: NA; DNA: TGTGCCAGCAGCCAGGGGGGGACAGGGCCCTACGAGCAGTACTTC; CDR3: CASSQGGTGPYEQYF
J: TRBJ2-7; length: 14; D: NA; V: TRBV3-1; size: NA; DNA: TGTGCCAGCAGCCACGTACTACAGGGCTACGAGCAGTACTTC; CDR3: CASSHVLQGYEQYF
J: TRBJ2-3; length: 16; D: NA; V: TRBV18; size: few; DNA: TGTGCCAGCTCACGTCAGGGTGGAATAGGCACAGATACGCAGTATTTT; CDR3: CASSRQGGIGTDTQYF
J: TRBJ2-1; length: 15; D: NA; V: TRBV12-3/TRBV12-4; size: few; DNA: TGTGCCAGCAGTCGCCGGGCCTCCTCCTACAATGAGCAGTTCTTC; CDR3: CASSRRASSYNEQFF
J: TRBJ2-2; length: 17; D: NA; V: TRBV12-3/TRBV12-4; size: NA; DNA: TGTGCCAGCAGTTTCTTGGACATCGGACCGAACACCGGGGAGCTGTTTTTT; CDR3: CASSFLDIGPNTGELFF
J: TRBJ2-4; length: 17; D: NA; V: TRBV9; size: NA; DNA: TGTGCCAGCAGCTCCCCGAGGGGGGGCGGCAGCAAAAACATTCAGTACTTC; CDR3: CASSSPRGGGSKNIQYF
J: TRBJ2-5; length: 12; D: NA; V: TRBV6-2/TRBV6-3; size: few; DNA: TGTGCCAGCGAAGAACCCCAAGAGACCCAGTACTTC; CDR3: CASEEPQETQYF
J: TRBJ1-6; length: 13; D: NA; V: TRBV28; size: NA; DNA: TGTGCAGGCTCCGGGGCTAATAATTCACCCCTCCACTTT; CDR3: CAGSGANNSPLHF
J: TRBJ2-1; length: 16; D: TRBD1; V: TRBV12-3/TRBV12-4; size: few; DNA: TGTGCCAGCAGTTCGCAGGGGACAGGGGTGTTCAATGAGCAGTTCTTC; CDR3: CASSSQGTGVFNEQFF
J: TRBJ1-1; length: 17; D: NA; V: TRBV6-1; size: few; DNA: TGTGCCAGCAGTCCCCTAAGGGAACAGGGTGAAGAAACTGAAGCTTTCTTT; CDR3: CASSPLREQGEETEAFF
J: TRBJ1-1; length: 13; D: NA; V: TRBV11-2; size: NA; DNA: TGTGCCAGCAGCACAAGTTTTGGGACGAGGGCTTTCTTT; CDR3: CASSTSFGTRAFF
J: TRBJ2-6; length: 15; D: TRBD1; V: TRBV7-9; size: few; DNA: TGTGCCAGCAGCTGGACAGGGTCTGGGGCCAACGTCCTGACTTTC; CDR3: CASSWTGSGANVLTF
J: TRBJ1-5; length: 13; D: NA; V: TRBV24-1; size: few; DNA: TGTGCCACCAGTTCAGGAAGTAATCAGCCCCAGCATTTT; CDR3: CATSSGSNQPQHF
J: TRBJ1-6; length: 15; D: NA; V: TRBV10-3; size: NA; DNA: TGTGCCATCAGTGAGTCGGCAGGGCAGGATTCACCCCTCCACTTT; CDR3: CAISESAGQDSPLHF
J: TRBJ1-5; length: 15; D: NA; V: TRBV2; size: NA; DNA: TGTGCCAGCAGTCGCGGGAATCAGGGGAATCAGCCCCAGCATTTT; CDR3: CASSRGNQGNQPQHF
J: TRBJ2-2; length: 13; D: NA; V: TRBV4-1; size: NA; DNA: TGCGCCAGCAGCCAAACGAACACCGGGGAGCTGTTTTTT; CDR3: CASSQTNTGELFF
J: TRBJ1-5; length: 14; D: TRBD1; V: TRBV20-1; size: NA; DNA: TGCAGTGCTAGCTTGGACAGGGGTGATCAGCCCCAGCATTTT; CDR3: CSASLDRGDQPQHF
J: TRBJ2-7; length: 18; D: NA; V: TRBV9; size: few; DNA: TGTGCCAGCAGCGTAGTAACCCACACAGGGCTAGCGACCCACGAGCAGTACTTC; CDR3: CASSVVTHTGLATHEQYF
J: TRBJ1-5; length: 14; D: NA; V: TRBV13; size: once; DNA: TGTGCCAGCAGCTTAGGAGGTCCCAGTCAGCCCCAGCATTTT; CDR3: CASSLGGPSQPQHF
J: TRBJ2-7; length: 16; D: TRBD1; V: TRBV7-9; size: NA; DNA: TGTGCCAGCAGCACCAATACAGGGGGCCCTTACTACGAGCAGTACTTC; CDR3: CASSTNTGGPYYEQYF
J: TRBJ1-6; length: 15; D: NA; V: TRBV7-8; size: few; DNA: TGTGCCAGCATCCTCTACGGGGCGCCAAATTCACCCCTCCACTTT; CDR3: CASILYGAPNSPLHF
J: TRBJ2-1; length: 13; D: NA; V: TRBV7-8; size: NA; DNA: TGTGCCAGCAGCTTAGGCCCCGACAATGAGCAGGTCTTC; CDR3: CASSLGPDNEQVF